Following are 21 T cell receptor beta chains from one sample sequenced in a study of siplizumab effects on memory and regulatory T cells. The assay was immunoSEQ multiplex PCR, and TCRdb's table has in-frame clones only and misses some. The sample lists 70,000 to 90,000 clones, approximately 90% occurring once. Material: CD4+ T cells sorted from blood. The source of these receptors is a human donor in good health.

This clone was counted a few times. CDR3 sequence: CASSDLGNGYTF. CDR3 bases: TGTGCCAGCAGCGACCTCGGGAATGGCTACACCTTC. The J gene is TRBJ1-2, the V gene TRBV14; D is unresolved. This CDR3 is 12 amino acids long. Per the germline V gene, CDR1 is SGHDN and CDR2 is FVKESK. V lost 5 bases and J 6 bases, leaving 10 bases between the germline ends.

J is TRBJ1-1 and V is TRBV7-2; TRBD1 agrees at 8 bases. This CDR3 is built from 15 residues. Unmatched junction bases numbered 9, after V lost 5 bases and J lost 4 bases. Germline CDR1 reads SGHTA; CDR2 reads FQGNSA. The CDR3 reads CASSTIRGRGTEAFF. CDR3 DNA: TGTGCCAGCAGCACTATCAGGGGGCGCGGCACTGAAGCTTTCTTT.

The CDR3 region is CASSLGRGYSTRGEQFF. The CDR3 DNA reads as TGTGCCAGTAGTCTCGGCCGGGGGTACTCGACAAGGGGTGAGCAGTTCTTC. The J gene is TRBJ2-1, the V gene TRBV19; perhaps TRBD2 as D (6 bases). The V end lost 5 bases, the J end lost 9 bases, and 26 bases lay between the germline ends. The CDR3 consists of 17 residues. CDR1 and CDR2 from the germline V gene are LNHDA and SQIVND (reference sequence).

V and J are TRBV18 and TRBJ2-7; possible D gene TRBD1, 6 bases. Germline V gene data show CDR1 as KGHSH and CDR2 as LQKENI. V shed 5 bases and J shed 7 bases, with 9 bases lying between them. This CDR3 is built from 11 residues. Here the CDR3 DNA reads TGTGCCAGCTCAACTACAGGGGAGCAGTACTTC. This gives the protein CASSTTGEQYF.

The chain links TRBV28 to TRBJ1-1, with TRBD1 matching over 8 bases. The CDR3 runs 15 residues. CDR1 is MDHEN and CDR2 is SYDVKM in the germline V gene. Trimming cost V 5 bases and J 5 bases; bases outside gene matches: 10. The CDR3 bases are TGTGCCAGCAGTCCTCAACAGGGGGGCAGGACTGAAGCTTTCTTT. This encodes CASSPQQGGRTEAFF.

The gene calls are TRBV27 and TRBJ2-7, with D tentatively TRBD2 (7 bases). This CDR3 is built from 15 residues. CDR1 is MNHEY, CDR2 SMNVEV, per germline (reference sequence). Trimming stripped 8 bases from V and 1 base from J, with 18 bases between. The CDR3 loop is CASWNGEGGSYEQYF. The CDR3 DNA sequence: TGTGCCAGCTGGAACGGGGAGGGGGGGTCCTACGAGCAGTACTTC.

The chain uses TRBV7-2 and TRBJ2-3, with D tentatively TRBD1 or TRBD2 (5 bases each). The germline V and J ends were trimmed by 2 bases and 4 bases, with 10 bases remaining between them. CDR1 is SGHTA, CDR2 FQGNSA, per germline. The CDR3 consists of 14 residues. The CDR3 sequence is CASSLSWGSDTQYF. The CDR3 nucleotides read TGTGCCAGCAGCTTAAGTTGGGGGTCAGATACGCAGTATTTT.

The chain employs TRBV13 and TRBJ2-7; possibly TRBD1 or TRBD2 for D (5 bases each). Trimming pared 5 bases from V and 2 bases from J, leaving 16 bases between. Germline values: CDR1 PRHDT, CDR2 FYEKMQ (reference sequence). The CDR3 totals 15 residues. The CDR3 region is CASSVTSGPTYEQYF. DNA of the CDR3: TGTGCCAGCAGCGTAACTTCGGGACCTACCTACGAGCAGTACTTC.

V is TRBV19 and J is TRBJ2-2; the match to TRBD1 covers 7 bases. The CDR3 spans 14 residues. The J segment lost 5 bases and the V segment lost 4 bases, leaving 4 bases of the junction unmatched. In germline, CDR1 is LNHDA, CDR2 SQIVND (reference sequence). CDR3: CASSTAGGTGELFF. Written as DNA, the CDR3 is TGTGCCAGTAGTACGGCAGGGGGTACCGGGGAGCTGTTTTTT.

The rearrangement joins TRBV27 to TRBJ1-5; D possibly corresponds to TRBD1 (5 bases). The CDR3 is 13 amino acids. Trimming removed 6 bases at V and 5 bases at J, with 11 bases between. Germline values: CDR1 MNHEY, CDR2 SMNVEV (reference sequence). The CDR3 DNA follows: TGTGCCAGCAGACAGCAGGGAGATCAGCCCCAGCATTTT. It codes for CASRQQGDQPQHF.

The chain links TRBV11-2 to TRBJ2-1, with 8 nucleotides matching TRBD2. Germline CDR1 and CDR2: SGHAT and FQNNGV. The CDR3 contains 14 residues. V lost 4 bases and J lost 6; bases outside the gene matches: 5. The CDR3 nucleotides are TGTGCCAGCAGCTCTAGCGGGCCGCTCAATGAGCAGTTCTTC. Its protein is CASSSSGPLNEQFF. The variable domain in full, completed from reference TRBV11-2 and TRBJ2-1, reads EAGVAQSPRYKIIEKRQSVAFWCNPISGHATLYWYQQILGQGPKLLIQFQNNGVVDDSQLPKDRFSAERLKGVDSTLKIQPAKLEDSAVYLCASSSSGPLNEQFFGPGTRLTVL.

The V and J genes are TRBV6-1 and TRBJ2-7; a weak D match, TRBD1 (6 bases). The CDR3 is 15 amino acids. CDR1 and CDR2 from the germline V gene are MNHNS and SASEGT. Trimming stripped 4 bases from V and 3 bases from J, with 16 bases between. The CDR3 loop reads CASSVRWDKNYEQYF. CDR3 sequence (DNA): TGTGCCAGCAGTGTTAGGTGGGACAAAAACTACGAGCAGTACTTC.

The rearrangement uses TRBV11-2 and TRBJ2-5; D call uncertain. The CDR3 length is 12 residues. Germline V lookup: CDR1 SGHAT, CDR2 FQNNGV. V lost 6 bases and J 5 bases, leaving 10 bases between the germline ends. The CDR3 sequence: CASRRVGETQYF. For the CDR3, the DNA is TGTGCCAGCAGGCGAGTAGGGGAGACCCAGTACTTC.

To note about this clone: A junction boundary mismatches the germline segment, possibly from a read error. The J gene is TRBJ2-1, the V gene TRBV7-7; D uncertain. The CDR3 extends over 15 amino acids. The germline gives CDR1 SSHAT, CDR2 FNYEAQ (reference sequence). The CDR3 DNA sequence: TGTGCTAGCAGCTCGGACCACCGACCTTCGGGTGAGCAGTTCTTC. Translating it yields CASSSDHRPSGEQFF.

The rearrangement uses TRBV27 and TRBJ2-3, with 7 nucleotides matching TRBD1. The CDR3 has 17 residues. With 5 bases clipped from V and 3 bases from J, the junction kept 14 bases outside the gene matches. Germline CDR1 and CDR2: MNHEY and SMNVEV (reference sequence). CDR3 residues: CASSLRMTGPTTDTQYF. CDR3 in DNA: TGTGCCAGCAGTCTGCGTATGACAGGGCCAACGACAGATACGCAGTATTTT.

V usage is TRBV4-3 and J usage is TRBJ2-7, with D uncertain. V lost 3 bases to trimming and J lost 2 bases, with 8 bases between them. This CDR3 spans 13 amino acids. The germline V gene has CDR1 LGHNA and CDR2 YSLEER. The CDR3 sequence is CASSHEPAYEQYF. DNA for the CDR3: TGCGCCAGCAGCCATGAGCCAGCCTACGAGCAGTACTTC.

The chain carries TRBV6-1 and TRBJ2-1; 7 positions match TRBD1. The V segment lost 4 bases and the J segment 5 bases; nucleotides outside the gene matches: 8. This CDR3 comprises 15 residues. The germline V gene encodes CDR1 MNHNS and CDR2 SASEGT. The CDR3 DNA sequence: TGTGCCAGCAGTGGCCGACAGGGCCAAAACAATGAGCAGTTCTTC. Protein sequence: CASSGRQGQNNEQFF.

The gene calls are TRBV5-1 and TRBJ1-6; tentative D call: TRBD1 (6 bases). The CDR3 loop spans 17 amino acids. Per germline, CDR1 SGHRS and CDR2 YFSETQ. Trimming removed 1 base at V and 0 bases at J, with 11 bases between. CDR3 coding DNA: TGCGCCAGCAGCTTGCAGGGGCAAAGCTCCTATAATTCACCCCTCCACTTT. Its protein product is CASSLQGQSSYNSPLHF.

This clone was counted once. The CDR3 protein is CASSRNEGNSGNTIYF. The DNA of the CDR3 is TGTGCCAGCTCACGGAACGAGGGCAACTCTGGAAACACCATATATTTT. The J gene is TRBJ1-3, the V gene TRBV18; D gene unclear. V lost 4 bases to trimming and J lost 0 bases, with 13 bases between them. Germline loops: CDR1 KGHSH, CDR2 LQKENI. The CDR3 totals 16 residues.

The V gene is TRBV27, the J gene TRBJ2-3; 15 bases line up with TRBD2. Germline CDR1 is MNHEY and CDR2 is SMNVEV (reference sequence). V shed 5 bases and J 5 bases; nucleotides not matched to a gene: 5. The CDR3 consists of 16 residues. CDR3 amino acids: CASSRRTSGREDTQYF. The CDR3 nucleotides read TGTGCCAGCAGTCGTAGGACTAGCGGGAGGGAAGATACGCAGTATTTT.

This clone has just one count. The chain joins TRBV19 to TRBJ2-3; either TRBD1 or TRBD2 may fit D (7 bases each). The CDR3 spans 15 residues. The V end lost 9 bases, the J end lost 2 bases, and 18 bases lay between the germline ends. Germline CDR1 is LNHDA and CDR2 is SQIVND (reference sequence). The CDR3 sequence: CASCRQGLSTDTQYF. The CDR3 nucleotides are TGTGCCAGCTGTCGACAGGGACTATCCACAGATACGCAGTATTTT.